This section outlines one T cell receptor (beta chain) sequence together with its context. The antigen it binds to is not known. No clone much larger than this one lies a single base away; base qualities are absent. The record originates from a study of PD-L1 blockade in urothelial cancer (dated by TCRdb to about 2017). Some background on the complete study: Every patient began therapy in about 2014 and was given atezolizumab 1,200 mg intravenously every 3 weeks. Progression-free survival longer than 6 months counted as durable clinical benefit, and TCR features were additionally tested against both progression-free and overall survival. An ECOG performance status of 0 or 1 was recorded for the patients, and 0 to 3 prior chemotherapy regimens had been received by the patients. About 85% of the 29 patients were identified as males with urothelial cancer of bladder origin, and a prior smoking history was reported by 18 of 29 patients. Blood samples were analyzed 3 weeks after the start of treatment (second dose) and 6 weeks after the start of treatment. The study was an exploratory multi-omic analysis of somatic, immune and clinical correlates of response to PD-L1 blockade with atezolizumab in urothelial cancer. A median of about 150,000 T cells and around 81,000 unique TCRs was obtained from blood samples, and a median clonality of around 0.08 was observed. In the same patients, whole exome sequencing and RNA sequencing of pretreatment tumors were performed in addition to TCR sequencing. Under 30 patients had pretreatment blood TCR-seq, around 24 had at least one posttreatment blood collection, and around 24 had tumor TCR-seq. Pretreatment tumor samples, along with matched peripheral blood collected serially before and after atezolizumab treatment, underwent TCR sequencing. Durable clinical benefit was achieved by nine patients but not by the remaining 20.

Each PCR received spiked-in synthetic TCR analog templates so that absolute template abundance could be estimated from read counts. The immunoSEQ assay was used to amplify TCRbeta CDR3 regions from genomic DNA with bias-controlled V and J gene primers. Sequencing of rearranged TCRbeta segments was done at approximately 20X coverage. The study's processing was this. Clustering was used to correct sequencing errors, and CDR3s were annotated against IMGT to assign V, D and J genes. Downstream analyses used only productive TCRbeta rearrangements and left out out-of-frame or stop-codon sequences. Clonality was computed as one minus Shannon entropy normalized by the log of the number of unique productive sequences. Clones differing between time points or between blood and tumor were identified by Fisher's exact test with Benjamini-Hochberg correction at adjusted p below 0.01. In TCRdb, the immuneACCESS table is reduced to in-frame sequences with V and J assigned. These tables do not hold every clone; where another copy was compared, an unresolved V gene accounts for under half, and the others remain unexplained. V, J and clone size derive from that table, while D and trimming were established from the DNA sequence. This sample comprises 120,000 or so clones, roughly 88% of them detected only once. About 2.4% of the sample lies in the top ten.

CDR1 and CDR2 are drawn from the germline V gene: MNHEY, SVGAGI. The V end loses 5 bases and the J end loses 4 bases, and a stretch of 14 bases separates them. The CDR3 spans 15 residues, from the cysteine through the phenylalanine. Just the 45-base CDR3 DNA is kept, in frame starting at base 1. The intended sense of this specimen's time point label: peripheral blood 6 weeks after treatment start. A total of some 30 patients with locally advanced or metastatic urothelial carcinoma, treated at Memorial Sloan Kettering on a trial protocol, made up the cohort. Peripheral blood mononuclear cells were collected pretreatment and during treatment, at between 1 and 8 total time points per patient. The Qiagen DNeasy Blood extraction kit was used to purify genomic DNA from total PBMCs and tumor samples. PBMCs were collected pretreatment and during treatment, and were isolated and stored as previously described.

Results the study describes overall, beyond this receptor: Because the sample size was small (n ≈ 28) and many of the analyses were exploratory, the results are meant to be hypothesis-generating. Greater expansion of tumor-associated TCR clones in peripheral blood 3 weeks after the start of treatment was observed in patients with durable benefit (n ≈ 22, p = 0.022). Improved progression-free and overall survival was associated with having pretreatment peripheral blood TCR clonality below the median.

This specimen was PBMCs, taken around atezolizumab (anti-PD-L1) treatment. Recombination connected TRBV6-5 to TRBJ2-2; the D region possibly corresponds to TRBD1 (6 bases align). This receptor was identified in a man aged 50 or older with urothelial cancer. CDR3 loop: CASSRWGHFTGELFF. The DNA reads as follows: TGTGCCAGCAGTCGCTGGGGGCACTTCACCGGGGAGCTGTTTTTT.